A single sample is the source of the 5 T cell receptor beta chains below, sequenced in a study of shared clonotypes between healthy human individuals. TCRdb's copy holds only in-frame clones and misses some; the assay was immunoSEQ multiplex PCR. This table holds over 2,000,000 clones, roughly 93% found once. CD8 cells classed as naive were CD45RO-negative and positively selected for CCR7, excluding terminally differentiated effector memory CD45RA+ cells. Sequenced sample: naive CD8+ T cells from PBMCs. These receptors originate from a man between 18 and 29 years old in good health. Some clones in this sample may be carry-over from other donors' samples.

The V call is TRBV2, the J call TRBJ1-4; the D is unclear. The CDR3 is 15 amino acids. The V end lost 6 bases, the J end lost 3 bases, and 14 bases lay between the germline ends. Germline V gene sequence: CDR1 SNHLY, CDR2 FYNNEI. CDR3 residues: CASRGEWTSNEKLFF. CDR3 DNA sequence: TGTGCCAGCAGGGGAGAATGGACCTCTAATGAAAAACTGTTTTTT.

The gene calls are TRBV7-6 and TRBJ1-5; 7 bases align to TRBD1. The V gene end was trimmed by 5 bases and the J gene end by 7 bases; junction bases not matched to a gene: 5. This CDR3 spans 13 amino acids. Germline CDR1 and CDR2: SGHVS and FNYEAQ. Here the CDR3 reads CASSQDRDQPQHF. The CDR3 nucleotides read TGTGCCAGCAGCCAAGACAGGGACCAGCCCCAGCATTTT.

The V gene is TRBV27, the J gene TRBJ1-5; no definite D call. The V and J ends lost 5 bases and 1 base respectively, with 21 bases between them. Germline CDR1 is MNHEY and CDR2 is SMNVEV (reference sequence). This CDR3 comprises 18 residues. CDR3 residues: CASSPLLGFGPSNQPQHF. CDR3 coding DNA: TGTGCCAGCAGTCCATTGCTAGGGTTCGGCCCCAGCAATCAGCCCCAGCATTTT.

J is TRBJ1-2 and V is TRBV27; D may be TRBD1 (5 bases). Trimming shortened V by 5 bases and J by 4 bases, and 14 bases separated the two germline ends. This CDR3 comprises 14 residues. In germline, CDR1 is MNHEY, CDR2 SMNVEV (reference sequence). The CDR3 region is CASSPTGVAYGYTF. The DNA of the CDR3 is TGTGCCAGCAGTCCAACGGGGGTAGCCTATGGCTACACCTTC.

This chain connects TRBV14 to TRBJ2-7; D remains ambiguous. This CDR3 region has 12 residues. The germline V gene encodes CDR1 SGHDN and CDR2 FVKESK. V shed 4 bases and J shed 2 bases, with 6 bases lying between them. The CDR3 DNA reads TGTGCCAGCAGCCGACGGACCTACGAGCAGTACTTC. Amino acids: CASSRRTYEQYF.